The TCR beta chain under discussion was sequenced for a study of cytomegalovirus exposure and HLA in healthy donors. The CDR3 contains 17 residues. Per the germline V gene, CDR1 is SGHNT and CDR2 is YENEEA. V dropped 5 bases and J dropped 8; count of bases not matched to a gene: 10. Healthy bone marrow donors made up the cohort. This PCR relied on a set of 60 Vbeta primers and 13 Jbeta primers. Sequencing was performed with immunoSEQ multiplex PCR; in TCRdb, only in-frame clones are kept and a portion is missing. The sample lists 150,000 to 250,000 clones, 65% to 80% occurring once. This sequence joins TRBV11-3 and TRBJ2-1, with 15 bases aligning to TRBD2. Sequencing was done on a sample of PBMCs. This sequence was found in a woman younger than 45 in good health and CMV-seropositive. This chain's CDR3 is CASSPGTSGGPVDEQFF. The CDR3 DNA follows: TGTGCCAGCAGCCCGGGGACTAGCGGGGGGCCGGTGGATGAGCAGTTCTTC.